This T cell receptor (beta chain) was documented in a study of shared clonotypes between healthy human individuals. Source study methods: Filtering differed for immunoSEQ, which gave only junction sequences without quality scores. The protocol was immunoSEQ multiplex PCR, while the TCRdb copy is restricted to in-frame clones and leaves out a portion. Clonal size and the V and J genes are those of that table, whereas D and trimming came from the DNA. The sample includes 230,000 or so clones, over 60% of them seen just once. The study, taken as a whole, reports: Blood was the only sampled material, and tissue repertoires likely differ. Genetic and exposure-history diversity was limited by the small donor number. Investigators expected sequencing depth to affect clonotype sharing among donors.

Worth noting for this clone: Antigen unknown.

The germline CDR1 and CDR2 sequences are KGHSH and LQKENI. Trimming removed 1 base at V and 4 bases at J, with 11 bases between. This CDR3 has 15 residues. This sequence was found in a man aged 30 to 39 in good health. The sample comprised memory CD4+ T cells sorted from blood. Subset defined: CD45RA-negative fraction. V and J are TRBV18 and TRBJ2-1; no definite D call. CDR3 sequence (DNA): TGTGCCAGCTCACCACGTTCAAGCGAGTACAATGAGCAGTTCTTC. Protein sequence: CASSPRSSEYNEQFF.